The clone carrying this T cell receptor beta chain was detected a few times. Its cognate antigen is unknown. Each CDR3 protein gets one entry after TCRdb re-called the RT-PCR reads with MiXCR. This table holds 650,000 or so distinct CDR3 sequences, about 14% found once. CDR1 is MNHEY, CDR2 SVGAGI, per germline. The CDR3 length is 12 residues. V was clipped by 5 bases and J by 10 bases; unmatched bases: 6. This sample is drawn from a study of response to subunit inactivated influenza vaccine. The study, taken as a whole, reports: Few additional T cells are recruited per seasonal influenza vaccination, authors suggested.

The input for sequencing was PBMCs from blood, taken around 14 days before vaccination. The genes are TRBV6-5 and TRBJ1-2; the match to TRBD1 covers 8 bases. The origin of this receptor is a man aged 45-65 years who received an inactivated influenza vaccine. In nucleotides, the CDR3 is TGTGCCAGCAGTAGCGCGGACAGGGCCTACACCTTC. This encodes CASSSADRAYTF.